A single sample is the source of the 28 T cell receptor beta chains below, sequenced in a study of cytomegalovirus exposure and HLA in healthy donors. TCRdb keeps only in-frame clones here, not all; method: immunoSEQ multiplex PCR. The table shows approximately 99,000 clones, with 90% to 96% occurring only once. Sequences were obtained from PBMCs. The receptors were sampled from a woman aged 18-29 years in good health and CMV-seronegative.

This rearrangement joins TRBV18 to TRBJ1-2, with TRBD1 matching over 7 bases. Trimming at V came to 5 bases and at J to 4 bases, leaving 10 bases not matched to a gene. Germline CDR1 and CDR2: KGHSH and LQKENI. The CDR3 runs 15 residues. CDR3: CASSKYRGRGYGYTF. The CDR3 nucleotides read TGTGCCAGCTCAAAATACAGGGGACGGGGCTATGGCTACACCTTC.

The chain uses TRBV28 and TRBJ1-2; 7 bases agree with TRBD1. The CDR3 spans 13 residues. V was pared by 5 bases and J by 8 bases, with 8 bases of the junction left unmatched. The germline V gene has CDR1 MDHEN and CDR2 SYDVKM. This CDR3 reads CASSPDRVQGYTF. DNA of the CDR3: TGTGCCAGCAGTCCTGACAGGGTCCAGGGCTACACCTTC.

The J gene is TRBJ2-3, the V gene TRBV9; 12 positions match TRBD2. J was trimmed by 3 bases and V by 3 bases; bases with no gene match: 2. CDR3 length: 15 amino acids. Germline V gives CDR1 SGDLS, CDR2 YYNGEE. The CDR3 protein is CASSATSGRTDTQYF. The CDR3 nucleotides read TGTGCCAGCAGCGCGACTAGCGGGAGAACAGATACGCAGTATTTT.

The DNA for the CDR3 is TGTGCCAGCAGCAAGATCACTGGAGCGGGGGGGCATGGTGAGCAGTTCTTC. It translates to CASSKITGAGGHGEQFF. The chain recombines TRBV5-4 with TRBJ2-1; 10 bases are a match to TRBD2. V lost 4 bases, J lost 9 bases, and 16 bases stayed unmatched. Germline CDR1 SGHNT, CDR2 YYREEE (reference sequence). This CDR3 spans 17 amino acids. The full variable domain, in which reference TRBV5-4 and TRBJ2-1 provide the parts outside the CDR3, is ETGVTQSPTHLIKTRGQQVTLRCSSQSGHNTVSWYQQALGQGPQFIFQYYREEENGRGNFPPRFSGLQFPNYSSELNVNALELDDSALYLCASSKITGAGGHGEQFFGPGTRLTVL.

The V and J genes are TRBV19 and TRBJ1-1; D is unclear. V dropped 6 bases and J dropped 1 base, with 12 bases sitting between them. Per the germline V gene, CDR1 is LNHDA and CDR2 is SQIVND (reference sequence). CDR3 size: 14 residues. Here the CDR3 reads CASSPAPGNTEAFF. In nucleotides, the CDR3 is TGTGCCAGTAGCCCCGCCCCAGGGAACACTGAAGCTTTCTTT.

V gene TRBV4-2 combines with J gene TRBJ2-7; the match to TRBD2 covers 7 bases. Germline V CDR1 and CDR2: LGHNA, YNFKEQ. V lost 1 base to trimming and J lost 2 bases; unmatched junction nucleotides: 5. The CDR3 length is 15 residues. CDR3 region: CASSQVTGTTYEQYF. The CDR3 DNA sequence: TGTGCCAGCAGCCAAGTAACGGGGACTACCTACGAGCAGTACTTC.

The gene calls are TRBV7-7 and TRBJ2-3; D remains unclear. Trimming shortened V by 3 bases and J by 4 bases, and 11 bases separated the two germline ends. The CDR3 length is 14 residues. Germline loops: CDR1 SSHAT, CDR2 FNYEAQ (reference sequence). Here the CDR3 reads CASSLASHPDTQYF. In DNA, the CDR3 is TGTGCCAGCAGCTTGGCCTCTCATCCAGATACGCAGTATTTT.

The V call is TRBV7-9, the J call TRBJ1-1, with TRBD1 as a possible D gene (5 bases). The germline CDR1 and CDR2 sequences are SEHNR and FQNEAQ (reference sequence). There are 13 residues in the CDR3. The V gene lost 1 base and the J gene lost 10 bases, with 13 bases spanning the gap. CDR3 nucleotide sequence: TGTGCCAGCAGCTTAGATAGCCAGGGTCGAGCTTTCTTT. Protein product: CASSLDSQGRAFF.

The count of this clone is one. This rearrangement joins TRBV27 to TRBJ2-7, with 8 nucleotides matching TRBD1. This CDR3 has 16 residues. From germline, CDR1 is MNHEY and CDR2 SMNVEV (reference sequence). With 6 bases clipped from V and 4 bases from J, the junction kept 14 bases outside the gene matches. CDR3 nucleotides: TGTGCCAGCAGCCCTCAGGGGGCCGTCAGGGCATACGAGCAGTACTTC. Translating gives CASSPQGAVRAYEQYF.

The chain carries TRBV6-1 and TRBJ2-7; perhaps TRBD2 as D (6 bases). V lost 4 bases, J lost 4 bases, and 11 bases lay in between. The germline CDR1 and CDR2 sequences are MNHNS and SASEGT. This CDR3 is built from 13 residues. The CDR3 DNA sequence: TGTGCCAGCAGTGCTCCTAGCGCGTACGAGCAGTACTTC. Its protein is CASSAPSAYEQYF.

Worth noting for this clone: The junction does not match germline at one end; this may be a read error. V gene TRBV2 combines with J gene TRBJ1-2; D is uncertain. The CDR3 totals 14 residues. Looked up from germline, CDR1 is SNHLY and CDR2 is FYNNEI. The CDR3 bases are TGTGCCAGCAGTGAAAGGCTGTTACGCGACATTTCATCCTTC. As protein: CASSERLLRDISSF.

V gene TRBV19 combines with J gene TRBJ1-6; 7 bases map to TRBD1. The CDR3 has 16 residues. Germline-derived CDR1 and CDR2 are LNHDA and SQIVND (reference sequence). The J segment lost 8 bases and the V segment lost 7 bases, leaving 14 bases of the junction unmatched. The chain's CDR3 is CASTVRQGSPDSPLHF. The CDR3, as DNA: TGTGCCAGTACCGTCAGACAGGGCTCTCCTGATTCACCCCTCCACTTT. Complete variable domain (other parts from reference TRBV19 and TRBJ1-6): DGGITQSPKYLFRKEGQNVTLSCEQNLNHDAMYWYRQDPGQGLRLIYYSQIVNDFQKGDIAEGYSVSREKKESFPLTVTSAQKNPTAFYLCASTVRQGSPDSPLHFGNGTRLTVT.

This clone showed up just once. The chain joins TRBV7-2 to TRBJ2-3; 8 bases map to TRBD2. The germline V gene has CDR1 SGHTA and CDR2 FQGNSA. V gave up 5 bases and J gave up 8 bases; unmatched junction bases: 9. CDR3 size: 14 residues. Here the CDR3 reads CASSPPGLEVTQYF. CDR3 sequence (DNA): TGTGCCAGCAGCCCTCCGGGACTAGAGGTTACGCAGTATTTT. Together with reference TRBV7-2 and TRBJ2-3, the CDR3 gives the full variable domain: GAGVSQSPSNKVTEKGKDVELRCDPISGHTALYWYRQSLGQGLEFLIYFQGNSAPDKSGLPSDRFSAERTGGSVSTLTIQRTQQEDSAVYLCASSPPGLEVTQYFGPGTRLTVL.

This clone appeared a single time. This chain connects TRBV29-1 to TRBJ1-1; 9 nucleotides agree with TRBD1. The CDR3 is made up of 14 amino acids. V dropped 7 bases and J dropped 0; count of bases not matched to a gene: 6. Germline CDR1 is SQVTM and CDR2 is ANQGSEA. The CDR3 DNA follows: TGCAGCGCGACCGGGACAGGGTTGAACACTGAAGCTTTCTTT. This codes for CSATGTGLNTEAFF.

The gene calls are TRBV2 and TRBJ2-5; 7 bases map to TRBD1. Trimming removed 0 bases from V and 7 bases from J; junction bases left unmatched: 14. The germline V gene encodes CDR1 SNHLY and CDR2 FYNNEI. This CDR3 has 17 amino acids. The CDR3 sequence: CASSEAPTGMGDGTQYF. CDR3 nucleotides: TGTGCCAGCAGTGAAGCGCCGACAGGGATGGGCGATGGGACCCAGTACTTC.

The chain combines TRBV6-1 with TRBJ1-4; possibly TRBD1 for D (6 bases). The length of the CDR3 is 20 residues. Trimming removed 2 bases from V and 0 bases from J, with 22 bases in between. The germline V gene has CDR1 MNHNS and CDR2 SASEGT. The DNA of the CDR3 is TGTGCCAGCAGTGAAAGCCCGACAGGACCCCCTTTTGCAACTAATGAAAAACTGTTTTTT. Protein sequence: CASSESPTGPPFATNEKLFF.

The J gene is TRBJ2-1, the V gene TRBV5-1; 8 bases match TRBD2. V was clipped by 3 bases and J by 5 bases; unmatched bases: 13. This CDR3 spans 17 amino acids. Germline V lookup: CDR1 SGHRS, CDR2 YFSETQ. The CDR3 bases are TGCGCCAGCAGCTGGACTCCGGGAGCGGGGGAGCACAATGAGCAGTTCTTC. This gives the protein CASSWTPGAGEHNEQFF.

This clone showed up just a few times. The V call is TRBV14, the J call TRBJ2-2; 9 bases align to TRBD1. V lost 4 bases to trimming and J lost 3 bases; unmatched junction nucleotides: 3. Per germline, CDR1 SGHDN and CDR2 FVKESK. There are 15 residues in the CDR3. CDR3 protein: CASSRGQGYTGELFF. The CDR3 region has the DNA TGTGCCAGCAGCCGCGGACAGGGGTACACCGGGGAGCTGTTTTTT.

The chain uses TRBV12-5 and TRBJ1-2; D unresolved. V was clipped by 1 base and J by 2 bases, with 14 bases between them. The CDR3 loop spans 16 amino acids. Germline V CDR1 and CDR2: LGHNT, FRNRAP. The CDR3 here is CASGLETSEINYGYTF. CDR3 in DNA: TGTGCTAGTGGTTTGGAAACCAGCGAAATAAACTATGGCTACACCTTC.

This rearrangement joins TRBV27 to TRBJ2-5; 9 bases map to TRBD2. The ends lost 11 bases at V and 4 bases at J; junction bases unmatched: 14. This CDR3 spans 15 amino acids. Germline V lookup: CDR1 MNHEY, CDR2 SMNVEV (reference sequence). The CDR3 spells CAVCPTLAGLETQYF. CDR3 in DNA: TGTGCCGTCTGCCCGACTCTAGCGGGGTTAGAGACCCAGTACTTC.

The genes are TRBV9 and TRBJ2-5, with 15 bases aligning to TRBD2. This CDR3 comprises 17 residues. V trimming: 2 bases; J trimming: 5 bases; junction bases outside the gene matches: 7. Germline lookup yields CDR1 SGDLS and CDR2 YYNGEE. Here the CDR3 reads CASSVGLAGGPGETQYF. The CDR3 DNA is TGTGCCAGCAGCGTCGGACTAGCGGGGGGGCCAGGGGAGACCCAGTACTTC.

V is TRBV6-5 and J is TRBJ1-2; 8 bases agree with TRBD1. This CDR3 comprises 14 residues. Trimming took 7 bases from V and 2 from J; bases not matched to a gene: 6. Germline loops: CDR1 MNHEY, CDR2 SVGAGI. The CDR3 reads CASTRDRMNYGYTF. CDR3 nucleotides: TGTGCCAGCACCCGGGACAGGATGAACTATGGCTACACCTTC.

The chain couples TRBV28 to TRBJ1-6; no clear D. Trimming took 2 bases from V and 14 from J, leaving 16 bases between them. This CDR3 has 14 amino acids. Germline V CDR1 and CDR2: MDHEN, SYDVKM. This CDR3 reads CASSLPGPGRSLHF. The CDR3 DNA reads TGTGCCAGCAGTTTACCGGGCCCGGGGAGGTCCCTCCACTTT.

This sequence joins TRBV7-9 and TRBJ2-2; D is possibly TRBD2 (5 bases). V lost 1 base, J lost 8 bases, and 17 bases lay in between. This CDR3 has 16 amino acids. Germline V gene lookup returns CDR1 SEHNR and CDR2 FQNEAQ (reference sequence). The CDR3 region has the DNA TGTGCCAGCAGCTTAGTCGCTTCGGGGAAGGAGGGGGAGCTGTTTTTT. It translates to CASSLVASGKEGELFF.

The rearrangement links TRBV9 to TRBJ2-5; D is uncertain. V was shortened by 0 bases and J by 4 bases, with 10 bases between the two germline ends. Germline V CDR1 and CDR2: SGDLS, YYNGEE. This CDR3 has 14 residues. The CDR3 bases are TGTGCCAGCAGCGTAGAAAGCGCCCCAGAGACCCAGTACTTC. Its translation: CASSVESAPETQYF. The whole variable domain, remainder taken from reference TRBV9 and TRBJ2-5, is DSGVTQTPKHLITATGQRVTLRCSPRSGDLSVYWYQQSLDQGLQFLIQYYNGEERAKGNILERFSAQQFPDLHSELNLSSLELGDSALYFCASSVESAPETQYFGPGTRLLVL.

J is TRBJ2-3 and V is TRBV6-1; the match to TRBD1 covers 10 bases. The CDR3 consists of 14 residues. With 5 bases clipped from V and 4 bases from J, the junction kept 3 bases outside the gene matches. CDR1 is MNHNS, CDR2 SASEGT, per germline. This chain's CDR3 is CASSPGTGADTQYF. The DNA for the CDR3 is TGTGCCAGCAGTCCCGGGACAGGGGCAGATACGCAGTATTTT.

This CDR3 is CASSSTDRSHPTDTQYF. Here the CDR3 DNA reads TGTGCCAGCAGCTCGACAGACAGGAGCCACCCCACAGATACGCAGTATTTT. The chain has TRBV7-9 and TRBJ2-3, with D possibly TRBD1 on 6 matching bases. Trimming shortened V by 4 bases and J by 2 bases, and 19 bases separated the two germline ends. The CDR3 runs 17 residues. Germline V gene sequence: CDR1 SEHNR, CDR2 FQNEAQ (reference sequence). The variable domain in full, completed from reference TRBV7-9 and TRBJ2-3, reads DTGVSQNPRHKITKRGQNVTFRCDPISEHNRLYWYRQTLGQGPEFLTYFQNEAQLEKSRLLSDRFSAERPKGSFSTLEIQRTEQGDSAMYLCASSSTDRSHPTDTQYFGPGTRLTVL.

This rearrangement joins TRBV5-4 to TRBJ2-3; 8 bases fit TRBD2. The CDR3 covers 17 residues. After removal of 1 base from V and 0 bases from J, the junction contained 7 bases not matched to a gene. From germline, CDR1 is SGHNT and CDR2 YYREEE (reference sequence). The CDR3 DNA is TGTGCCAGCAGCTTGTTTTCCAGCGGGGGAAGCACAGATACGCAGTATTTT. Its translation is CASSLFSSGGSTDTQYF.